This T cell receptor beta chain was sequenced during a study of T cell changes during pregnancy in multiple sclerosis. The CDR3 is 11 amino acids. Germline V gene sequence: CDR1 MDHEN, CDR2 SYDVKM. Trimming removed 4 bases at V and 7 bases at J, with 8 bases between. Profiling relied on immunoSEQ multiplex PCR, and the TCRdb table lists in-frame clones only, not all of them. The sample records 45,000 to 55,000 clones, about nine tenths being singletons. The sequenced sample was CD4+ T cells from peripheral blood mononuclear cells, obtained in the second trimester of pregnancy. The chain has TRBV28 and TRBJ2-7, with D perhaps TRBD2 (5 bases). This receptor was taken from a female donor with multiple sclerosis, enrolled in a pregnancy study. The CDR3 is CASSSLAEQYF. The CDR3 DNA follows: TGTGCCAGCAGTTCTTTAGCGGAGCAGTACTTC.